This T cell receptor (beta chain) is from a study of T-cell reconstitution after alpha-beta-depleted transplantation in children. Unique molecular identifiers were built into the TCRbeta library. TCRdb itself ran the PCR reads through MiXCR, one entry per CDR3 protein. This sample carries more than 250,000 distinct CDR3 sequences, 9.9% of them seen once, and the ten largest clones take roughly a tenth. This CDR3 comprises 16 residues. The V and J ends lost 0 bases and 4 bases respectively, with 15 bases between them. From germline, CDR1 is ENHRY and CDR2 SYGVKD. The sequencing here drew on PBMCs from the stem cell graft donor, taken from the stem cell graft. This clonotype was sampled from a human donor who donated a stem cell graft to a child with SCID. The chain joins TRBV10-3 to TRBJ2-5; D is unclear. In nucleotides, the CDR3 is TGTGCCATCAGTGAGTCGCAGCCTGGAATGGGAGAGACCCAGTACTTC. Translated: CAISESQPGMGETQYF.